This is a list of T cell receptor beta chains from one sample in a study of shared clonotypes between healthy human individuals. Data came from immunoSEQ multiplex PCR; TCRdb stores just in-frame clones and leaves some out. The table lists roughly 2,000,000 clones, about 94% of them singletons. Material for sequencing was naive CD8+ T cells sorted from blood. The source of these receptors is a man between 18 and 35 years old in good health. Both conserved end residues are part of each CDR3. The D gene is left open where the match is weak. The size entry is marked missing in some rows and otherwise reads once, few, many or a size class.

V: TRBV10-1; size: once; D: TRBD1; J: TRBJ2-7; CDR3: CASSSGGYEQYF; DNA: TGCGCCAGCAGTTCAGGGGGCTACGAGCAGTACTTC
V: TRBV19; size: -; D: TRBD2; J: TRBJ2-5; CDR3: CASSIDVAGAHETQYF; DNA: TGTGCCAGTAGTATAGACGTAGCGGGAGCTCACGAGACCCAGTACTTC
V: TRBV5-1; size: -; D: -; J: TRBJ1-2; CDR3: CASSLLDGNYGYTF; DNA: TGCGCCAGCAGCTTACTGGACGGAAACTATGGCTACACCTTC
V: TRBV2; size: -; D: TRBD1; J: TRBJ2-7; CDR3: CATRTGYYEQYF; DNA: TGTGCCACCCGGACAGGGTACTACGAGCAGTACTTC
V: TRBV18; size: -; D: TRBD1; J: TRBJ1-2; CDR3: CASSQPPGQGFLENYGYTF; DNA: TGTGCCAGCTCACAACCACCGGGACAGGGGTTCTTAGAGAACTATGGCTACACCTTC
V: TRBV18; size: -; D: -; J: TRBJ2-7; CDR3: CASSPRQATHEQYF; DNA: TGTGCCAGCTCACCACGACAAGCCACTCACGAGCAGTACTTC
V: TRBV5-1; size: -; D: -; J: TRBJ2-7; CDR3: CASSTTPWDPYEQYF; DNA: TGCGCCAGCAGCACCACCCCCTGGGACCCCTACGAGCAGTACTTC
V: TRBV9; size: -; D: -; J: TRBJ1-2; CDR3: CASSVGDTNYGYTF; DNA: TGTGCCAGCAGCGTAGGGGACACTAACTATGGCTACACCTTC
V: TRBV6-1; size: few; D: -; J: TRBJ1-6; CDR3: CASSGAGLHF; DNA: TGTGCCAGCAGCGGGGCGGGACTCCACTTT
V: TRBV13; size: -; D: TRBD1; J: TRBJ1-1; CDR3: CASSPGQVGTEAFF; DNA: TGTGCCAGCAGTCCCGGACAGGTGGGGACTGAAGCTTTCTTT
V: TRBV19; size: -; D: -; J: TRBJ1-4; CDR3: CASSMGDEKLFF; DNA: TGTGCCAGTAGTATGGGTGATGAAAAACTGTTTTTT
V: TRBV6-5; size: -; D: TRBD1; J: TRBJ1-3; CDR3: CASSYSGQGGNTIYF; DNA: TGTGCCAGCAGTTACTCTGGACAGGGGGGAAACACCATATATTTT
V: TRBV6-5; size: -; D: -; J: TRBJ1-4; CDR3: CASSYSAGSVEKLFF; DNA: TGTGCCAGCAGTTACTCGGCAGGGTCAGTTGAAAAACTGTTTTTT
V: TRBV28; size: -; D: -; J: TRBJ2-4; CDR3: CASSLGPGDLAKNIQYF; DNA: TGTGCCAGCAGTTTAGGGCCGGGGGACCTAGCCAAAAACATTCAGTACTTC
V: TRBV4-3; size: -; D: -; J: TRBJ1-2; CDR3: CASSQDWSSDYGYTF; DNA: TGCGCCAGCAGCCAAGATTGGAGTTCCGACTATGGCTACACCTTC